This TCR beta chain was obtained from a study of blood T cell repertoires in COVID-19. Study-wide context: Donors in the United States, Italy and Spain gave samples during acute or convalescent COVID-19.

Libraries were prepared by immunoSEQ multiplex PCR; TCRdb keeps only in-frame clonotypes and omits some of them. The sample lists about 210,000 clones, almost 85% occurring once. J was trimmed by 7 bases and V by 3 bases; bases with no gene match: 17. The CDR3 runs 16 residues. Germline V gene lookup returns CDR1 DFQATT and CDR2 SNEGSKA (reference sequence). This rearrangement joins TRBV20-1 to TRBJ1-2; 7 bases match TRBD1. The sequenced sample was peripheral blood. The origin of this receptor is a woman aged 40 to 49 with acute or convalescent COVID-19. The CDR3 reads CSASSATGQKLSGYTF. The CDR3, as DNA: TGCAGTGCTAGTTCTGCGACAGGGCAAAAACTATCTGGCTACACCTTC.